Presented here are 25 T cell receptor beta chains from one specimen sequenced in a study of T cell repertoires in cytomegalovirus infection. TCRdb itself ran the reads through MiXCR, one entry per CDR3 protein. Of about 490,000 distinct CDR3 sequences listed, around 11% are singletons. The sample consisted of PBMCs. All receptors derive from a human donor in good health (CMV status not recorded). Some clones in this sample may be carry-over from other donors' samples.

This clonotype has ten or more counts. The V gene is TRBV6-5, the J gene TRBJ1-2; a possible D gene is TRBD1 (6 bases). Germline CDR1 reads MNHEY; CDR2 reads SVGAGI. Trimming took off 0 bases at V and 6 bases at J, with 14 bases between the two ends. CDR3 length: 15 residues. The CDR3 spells CASSYSRGAGHGYTF. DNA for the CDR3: TGTGCCAGCAGTTACTCCCGGGGGGCGGGCCATGGCTACACCTTC.

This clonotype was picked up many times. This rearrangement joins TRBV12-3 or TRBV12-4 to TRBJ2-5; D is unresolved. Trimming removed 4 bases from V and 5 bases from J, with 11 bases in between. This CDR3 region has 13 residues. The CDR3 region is CASSSGDLETQYF. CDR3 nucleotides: TGTGCCAGCAGTTCGGGTGATCTGGAGACCCAGTACTTC.

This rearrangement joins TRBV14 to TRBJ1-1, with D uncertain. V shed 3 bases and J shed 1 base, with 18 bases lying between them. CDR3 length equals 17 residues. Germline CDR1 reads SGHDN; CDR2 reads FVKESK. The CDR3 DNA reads TGTGCCAGCAGCCATCGCCCGGACCAACGGGGGAACACTGAAGCTTTCTTT. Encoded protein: CASSHRPDQRGNTEAFF.

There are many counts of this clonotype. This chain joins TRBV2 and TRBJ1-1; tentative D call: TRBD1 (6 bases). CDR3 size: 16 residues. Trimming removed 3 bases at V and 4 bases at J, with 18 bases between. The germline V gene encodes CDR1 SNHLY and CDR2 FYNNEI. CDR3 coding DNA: TGTGCCAGCAGTGAGAACGGGCAAGGGGGAGCCACTGAAGCTTTCTTT. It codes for CASSENGQGGATEAFF.

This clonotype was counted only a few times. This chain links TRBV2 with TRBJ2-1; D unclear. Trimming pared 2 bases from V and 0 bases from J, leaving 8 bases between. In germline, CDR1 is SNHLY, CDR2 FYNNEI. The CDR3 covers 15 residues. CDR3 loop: CASSERGSSYNEQFF. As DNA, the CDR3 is TGTGCCAGCAGTGAAAGAGGTAGCTCCTACAATGAGCAGTTCTTC.

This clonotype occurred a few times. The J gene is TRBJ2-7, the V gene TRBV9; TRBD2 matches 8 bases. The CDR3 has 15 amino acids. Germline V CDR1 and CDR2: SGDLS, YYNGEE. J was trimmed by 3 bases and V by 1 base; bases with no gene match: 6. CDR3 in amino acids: CASSVSGGASYEQYF. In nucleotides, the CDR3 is TGTGCCAGCAGCGTATCCGGGGGGGCAAGCTACGAGCAGTACTTC.

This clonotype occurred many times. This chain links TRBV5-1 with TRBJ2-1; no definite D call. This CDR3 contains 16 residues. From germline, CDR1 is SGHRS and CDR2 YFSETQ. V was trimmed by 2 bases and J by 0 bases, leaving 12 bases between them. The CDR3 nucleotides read TGCGCCAGCAGCTTAAGTCTCTCGGACTCCTACAATGAGCAGTTCTTC. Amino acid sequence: CASSLSLSDSYNEQFF.

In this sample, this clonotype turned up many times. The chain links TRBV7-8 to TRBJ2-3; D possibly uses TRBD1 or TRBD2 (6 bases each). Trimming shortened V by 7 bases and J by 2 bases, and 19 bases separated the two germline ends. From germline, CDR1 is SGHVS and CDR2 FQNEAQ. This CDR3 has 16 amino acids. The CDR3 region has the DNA TGTGCCAGCACCGCTACGGAGGCGGGACACACAGATACGCAGTATTTT. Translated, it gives CASTATEAGHTDTQYF.

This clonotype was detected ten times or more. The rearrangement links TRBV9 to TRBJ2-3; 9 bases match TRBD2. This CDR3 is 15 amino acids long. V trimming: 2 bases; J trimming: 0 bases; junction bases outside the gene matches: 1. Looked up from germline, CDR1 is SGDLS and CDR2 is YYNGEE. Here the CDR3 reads CASSVSGGSTDTQYF. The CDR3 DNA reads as TGTGCCAGCAGCGTTAGCGGGGGAAGCACAGATACGCAGTATTTT.

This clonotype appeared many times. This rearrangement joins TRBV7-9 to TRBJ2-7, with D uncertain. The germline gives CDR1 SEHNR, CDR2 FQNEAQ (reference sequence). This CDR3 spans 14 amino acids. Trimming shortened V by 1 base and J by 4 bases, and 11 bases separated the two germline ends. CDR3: CASSLEMAKYEQYF. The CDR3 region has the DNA TGTGCCAGCAGCTTAGAGATGGCAAAATACGAGCAGTACTTC. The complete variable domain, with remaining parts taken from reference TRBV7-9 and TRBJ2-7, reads DTGVSQNPRHKITKRGQNVTFRCDPISEHNRLYWYRQTLGQGPEFLTYFQNEAQLEKSRLLSDRFSAERPKGSFSTLEIQRTEQGDSAMYLCASSLEMAKYEQYFGPGTRLTVT.

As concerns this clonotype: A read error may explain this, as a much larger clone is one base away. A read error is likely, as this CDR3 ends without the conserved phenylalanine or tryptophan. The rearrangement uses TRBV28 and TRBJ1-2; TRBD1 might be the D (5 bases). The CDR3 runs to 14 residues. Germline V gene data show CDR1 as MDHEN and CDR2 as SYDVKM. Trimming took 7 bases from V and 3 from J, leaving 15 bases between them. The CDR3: CASNQAGTDYGYTL. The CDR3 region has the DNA TGTGCCAGCAACCAGGCAGGGACCGACTATGGCTACACCTTA.

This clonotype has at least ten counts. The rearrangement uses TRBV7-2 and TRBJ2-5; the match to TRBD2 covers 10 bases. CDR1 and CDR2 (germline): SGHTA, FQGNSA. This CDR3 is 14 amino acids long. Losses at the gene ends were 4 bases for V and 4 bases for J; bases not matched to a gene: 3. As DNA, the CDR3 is TGTGCCAGCAGCTCGCTAGCGGGAGTAGAGACCCAGTACTTC. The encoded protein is CASSSLAGVETQYF.

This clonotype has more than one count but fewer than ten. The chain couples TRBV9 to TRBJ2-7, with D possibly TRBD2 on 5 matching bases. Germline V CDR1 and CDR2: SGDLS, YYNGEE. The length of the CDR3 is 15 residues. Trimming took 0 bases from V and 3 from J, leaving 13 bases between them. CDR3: CASSVGSGGFYEQYF. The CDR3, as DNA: TGTGCCAGCAGCGTAGGGTCGGGCGGGTTCTACGAGCAGTACTTC.

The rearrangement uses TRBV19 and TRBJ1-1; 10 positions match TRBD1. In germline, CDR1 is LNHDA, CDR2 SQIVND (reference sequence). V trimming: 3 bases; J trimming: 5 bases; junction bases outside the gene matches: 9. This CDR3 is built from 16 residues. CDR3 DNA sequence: TGTGCCAGTAGTATGGGACAGGGGAGGTCTGGGACTGAAGCTTTCTTT. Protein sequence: CASSMGQGRSGTEAFF.

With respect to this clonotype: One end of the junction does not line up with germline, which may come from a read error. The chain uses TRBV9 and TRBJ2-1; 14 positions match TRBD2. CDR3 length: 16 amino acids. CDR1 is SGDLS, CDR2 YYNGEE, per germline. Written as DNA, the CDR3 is TGTACCAGCAGCGTTACTGGGACTAGCGGGGGCAATGAGCAGTTCTTC. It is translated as CTSSVTGTSGGNEQFF.

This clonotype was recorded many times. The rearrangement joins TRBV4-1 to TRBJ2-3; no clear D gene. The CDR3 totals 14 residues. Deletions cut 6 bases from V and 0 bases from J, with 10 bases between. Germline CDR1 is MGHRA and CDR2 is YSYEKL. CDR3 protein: CASRTVLSTDTQYF. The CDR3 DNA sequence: TGCGCCAGCAGAACAGTCCTTAGCACAGATACGCAGTATTTT.

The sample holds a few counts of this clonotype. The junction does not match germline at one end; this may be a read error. CDR3 nucleotide sequence: TGTGCCAGCAGCCATGAGGGACTATCAGAGACCCAGTACTTC. Residues: CASSHEGLSETQYF. The rearrangement uses TRBV4-1 and TRBJ2-5; 7 nucleotides line up with TRBD2. Per germline, CDR1 MGHRA and CDR2 YSYEKL. The length of the CDR3 is 14 residues.

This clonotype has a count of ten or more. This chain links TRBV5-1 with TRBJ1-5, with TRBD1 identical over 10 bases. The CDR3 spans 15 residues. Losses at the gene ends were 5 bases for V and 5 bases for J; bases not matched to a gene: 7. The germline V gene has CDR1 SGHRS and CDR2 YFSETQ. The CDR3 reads CASSPGGTGDQPQHF. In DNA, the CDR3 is TGCGCCAGCAGTCCCGGGGGGACAGGGGATCAGCCCCAGCATTTT.

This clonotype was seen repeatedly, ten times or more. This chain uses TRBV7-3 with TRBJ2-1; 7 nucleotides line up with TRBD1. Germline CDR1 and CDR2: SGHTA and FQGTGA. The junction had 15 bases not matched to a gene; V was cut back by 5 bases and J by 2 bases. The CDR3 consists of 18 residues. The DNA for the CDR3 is TGTGCCAGCAGCCCGACGGTACCTAGGGGGCAAGCCTACAATGAGCAGTTCTTC. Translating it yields CASSPTVPRGQAYNEQFF.

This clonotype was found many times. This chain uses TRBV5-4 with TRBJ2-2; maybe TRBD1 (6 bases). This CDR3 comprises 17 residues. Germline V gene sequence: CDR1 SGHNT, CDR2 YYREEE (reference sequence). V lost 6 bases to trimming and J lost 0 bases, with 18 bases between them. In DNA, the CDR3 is TGTGCCAGCATCGTGAGGGGGACCCCCGCGAACACCGGGGAGCTGTTTTTT. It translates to CASIVRGTPANTGELFF.

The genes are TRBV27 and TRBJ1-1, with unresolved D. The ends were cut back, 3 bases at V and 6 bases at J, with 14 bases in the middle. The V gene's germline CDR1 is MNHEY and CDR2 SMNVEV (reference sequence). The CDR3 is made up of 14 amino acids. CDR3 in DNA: TGTGCCAGCAGTTTCTGGGGTGAATTCGCTGAAGCTTTCTTT. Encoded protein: CASSFWGEFAEAFF.

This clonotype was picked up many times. This CDR3 reads CASSFSAPLGNSPLHF. The CDR3 nucleotides are TGTGCCAGCAGTTTTTCGGCTCCCTTGGGGAATTCACCCCTCCACTTT. The chain joins TRBV12-3 or TRBV12-4 to TRBJ1-6; D not certain. Trimming shortened V by 3 bases and J by 7 bases, and 16 bases separated the two germline ends. CDR3 length equals 16 residues.

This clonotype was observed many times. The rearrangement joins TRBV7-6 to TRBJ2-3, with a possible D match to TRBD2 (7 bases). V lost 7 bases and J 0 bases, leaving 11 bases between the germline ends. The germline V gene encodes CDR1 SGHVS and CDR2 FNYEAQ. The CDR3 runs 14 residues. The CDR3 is CASKGEGSTDTQYF. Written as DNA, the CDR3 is TGTGCCAGCAAGGGGGAGGGAAGCACAGATACGCAGTATTTT.

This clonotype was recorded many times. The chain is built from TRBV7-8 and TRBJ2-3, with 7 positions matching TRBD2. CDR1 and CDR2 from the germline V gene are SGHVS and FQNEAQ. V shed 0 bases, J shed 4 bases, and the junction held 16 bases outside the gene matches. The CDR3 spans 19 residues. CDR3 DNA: TGTGCCAGCAGCTTAGCCTTGGGGGTGGCGGGGGTCAGGGCAGATACGCAGTATTTT. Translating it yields CASSLALGVAGVRADTQYF.

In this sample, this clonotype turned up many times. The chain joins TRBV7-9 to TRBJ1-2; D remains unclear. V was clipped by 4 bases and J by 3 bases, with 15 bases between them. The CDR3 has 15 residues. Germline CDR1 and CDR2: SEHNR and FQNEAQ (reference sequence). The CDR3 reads CASSSLKGSDYGYTF. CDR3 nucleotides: TGTGCCAGCAGCTCTCTTAAGGGATCGGACTATGGCTACACCTTC. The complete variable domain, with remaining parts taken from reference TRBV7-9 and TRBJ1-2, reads DTGVSQNPRHKITKRGQNVTFRCDPISEHNRLYWYRQTLGQGPEFLTYFQNEAQLEKSRLLSDRFSAERPKGSFSTLEIQRTEQGDSAMYLCASSSLKGSDYGYTFGSGTRLTVV.